Listed below are T cell receptor beta chains from one sample, sequenced in a study of read filtering for tumor transcriptome and immune sequencing. TCRdb reprocessed the reads with MiXCR, giving one entry per CDR3 protein. The sample holds almost 40,000 distinct CDR3 sequences, roughly 15% seen once. Sequencing was done on a sample of a population of CD138-negative cells sorted from bone marrow. These TCRs come from a donor at least 40 years old with multiple myeloma. Both conserved end residues are part of each CDR3. The order of the fields is V gene, D gene, clone size, J gene, CDR3 protein, CDR3 DNA. The D gene is left open where the match is weak. Rows give clone size only sometimes, using once, few, many, or a class for an expanded clone.

v_call: TRBV7-9; d_call: TRBD1; clone_size: many; j_call: TRBJ1-1; cdr3_aa: CASSSQGADTEAFF; cdr3_nt: TGTGCCAGCAGCTCACAGGGGGCCGACACTGAAGCTTTCTTT
v_call: TRBV9; d_call: TRBD1; clone_size: many; j_call: TRBJ2-2; cdr3_aa: CASSVDGQANTGELFF; cdr3_nt: TGTGCCAGCAGCGTAGACGGACAGGCGAACACCGGGGAGCTGTTTTTT
v_call: TRBV4-3; d_call: .; clone_size: many; j_call: TRBJ2-1; cdr3_aa: CASSQTRGRQSNEQFF; cdr3_nt: TGCGCCAGCAGCCAGACAAGAGGGAGGCAGTCCAATGAGCAGTTCTTC
v_call: TRBV25-1; d_call: .; clone_size: many; j_call: TRBJ2-5; cdr3_aa: CASMSGYRDRKETQYF; cdr3_nt: TGTGCCAGCATGAGCGGGTATCGGGACAGAAAAGAGACCCAGTACTTC
v_call: TRBV6-2/TRBV6-3; d_call: TRBD1; clone_size: many; j_call: TRBJ1-5; cdr3_aa: CASSPDRFRTQHF; cdr3_nt: TGTGCCAGCAGTCCGGACAGGTTCCGAACCCAGCATTTT
v_call: TRBV6-6; d_call: .; clone_size: many; j_call: TRBJ1-1; cdr3_aa: CASSYPYGGPLNTEAFF; cdr3_nt: TGTGCCAGCAGTTACCCCTACGGGGGGCCCTTGAACACTGAAGCTTTCTTT
v_call: TRBV7-2; d_call: .; clone_size: few; j_call: TRBJ1-5; cdr3_aa: CASSVVQGSNQPQHF; cdr3_nt: TGTGCCAGCAGCGTCGTACAGGGAAGCAATCAGCCCCAGCATTTT
v_call: TRBV11-2; d_call: .; clone_size: .; j_call: TRBJ1-4; cdr3_aa: CASSFGPAEKLFF; cdr3_nt: TGTGCCAGCAGCTTTGGGCCGGCTGAAAAACTGTTTTTT
v_call: TRBV9; d_call: .; clone_size: many; j_call: TRBJ2-1; cdr3_aa: CASSVEGRTYNEQFF; cdr3_nt: TGTGCCAGCAGCGTAGAGGGGAGAACCTACAATGAGCAGTTCTTC
v_call: TRBV5-6; d_call: .; clone_size: many; j_call: TRBJ2-2; cdr3_aa: CASSIRQSGELFF; cdr3_nt: TGTGCCAGCAGCATCAGACAGTCCGGGGAGCTGTTTTTT
v_call: TRBV5-1; d_call: TRBD2; clone_size: .; j_call: TRBJ2-3; cdr3_aa: CASSLDSGGGTDTQYF; cdr3_nt: TGCGCCAGCAGCTTGGACTCGGGGGGAGGGACAGATACGCAGTATTTT
v_call: TRBV6-6; d_call: .; clone_size: .; j_call: TRBJ2-7; cdr3_aa: CASRSMYEQYF; cdr3_nt: TGTGCCAGCAGATCCATGTACGAGCAGTACTTC
v_call: TRBV7-2; d_call: .; clone_size: many; j_call: TRBJ2-7; cdr3_aa: CASRGSGTQEQYF; cdr3_nt: TGTGCCAGCAGGGGCTCCGGGACGCAGGAGCAGTACTTC
v_call: TRBV7-2; d_call: .; clone_size: many; j_call: TRBJ2-3; cdr3_aa: CASSSGTDTQYF; cdr3_nt: TGTGCCAGCAGCTCCGGGACAGATACGCAGTATTTT
v_call: TRBV6-2/TRBV6-3; d_call: .; clone_size: many; j_call: TRBJ2-1; cdr3_aa: CASSSEYGEQFF; cdr3_nt: TGTGCCAGCAGTTCCGAGTACGGTGAGCAGTTCTTC
v_call: TRBV21-1; d_call: .; clone_size: many; j_call: TRBJ2-7; cdr3_aa: CASSAFGGQSYEQYF; cdr3_nt: TGTGCCAGCAGCGCCTTTGGGGGGCAGTCCTACGAGCAGTACTTC
v_call: TRBV12-3/TRBV12-4; d_call: .; clone_size: many; j_call: TRBJ2-1; cdr3_aa: CASSLGSEEFF; cdr3_nt: TGTGCCAGCAGTTTAGGGTCCGAGGAGTTCTTC
v_call: TRBV5-1; d_call: .; clone_size: few; j_call: TRBJ2-7; cdr3_aa: CASKVQDGYEQYF; cdr3_nt: TGCGCCAGCAAAGTACAGGACGGCTACGAGCAGTACTTC
v_call: TRBV7-9; d_call: .; clone_size: few; j_call: TRBJ1-2; cdr3_aa: CASSLVTESGYTF; cdr3_nt: TGTGCCAGCAGCTTAGTAACGGAGAGTGGCTACACCTTC
v_call: TRBV3-1; d_call: .; clone_size: many; j_call: TRBJ1-1; cdr3_aa: CASSQEGRGAFF; cdr3_nt: TGTGCCAGCAGCCAAGAAGGTAGAGGAGCTTTCTTT
v_call: TRBV5-4; d_call: .; clone_size: few; j_call: TRBJ2-5; cdr3_aa: CASRSLGLETQYF; cdr3_nt: TGTGCCAGCAGAAGCTTGGGGTTAGAGACCCAGTACTTC
v_call: TRBV5-1; d_call: .; clone_size: .; j_call: TRBJ2-7; cdr3_aa: CASSLSRVRTYEQYF; cdr3_nt: TGCGCCAGCAGCTTGTCCCGGGTGAGGACCTACGAGCAGTACTTC
v_call: TRBV5-4; d_call: .; clone_size: few; j_call: TRBJ1-2; cdr3_aa: CASSLAQGRNWGYTF; cdr3_nt: TGTGCCAGCAGCTTGGCCCAAGGGAGAAATTGGGGCTACACCTTC
v_call: TRBV6-1; d_call: .; clone_size: .; j_call: TRBJ2-4; cdr3_aa: CASGSPIRDGVRNIQYF; cdr3_nt: TGTGCCAGCGGATCACCTATCCGGGACGGGGTTCGGAACATTCAATACTTC
v_call: TRBV29-1; d_call: .; clone_size: many; j_call: TRBJ2-7; cdr3_aa: CSVKPQWSYEQYF; cdr3_nt: TGCAGCGTTAAGCCGCAATGGTCCTACGAGCAGTACTTC
v_call: TRBV5-4; d_call: .; clone_size: many; j_call: TRBJ1-2; cdr3_aa: CASSPGPNYGYTF; cdr3_nt: TGTGCCAGCAGCCCTGGGCCAAACTATGGCTACACCTTC
v_call: TRBV10-3; d_call: .; clone_size: many; j_call: TRBJ1-5; cdr3_aa: CAISSATDSNQPQHF; cdr3_nt: TGTGCCATCAGTTCCGCGACGGATAGCAATCAGCCCCAGCATTTT
v_call: TRBV6-2/TRBV6-3; d_call: .; clone_size: many; j_call: TRBJ2-2; cdr3_aa: CASRDRHDTGELFF; cdr3_nt: TGTGCCAGCAGGGACCGACATGACACCGGGGAGCTGTTTTTT
v_call: TRBV20-1; d_call: .; clone_size: many; j_call: TRBJ1-1; cdr3_aa: CSATKQVNTEAFF; cdr3_nt: TGCAGTGCTACTAAACAGGTGAACACTGAAGCTTTCTTT
v_call: TRBV2; d_call: .; clone_size: many; j_call: TRBJ1-2; cdr3_aa: CASSGAALNYGYTF; cdr3_nt: TGTGCCAGCAGTGGGGCGGCTTTAAACTATGGCTACACCTTC
v_call: TRBV9; d_call: .; clone_size: .; j_call: TRBJ2-3; cdr3_aa: CASSPRPPGDTQYF; cdr3_nt: TGTGCCAGCAGCCCACGGCCCCCGGGTGATACGCAGTATTTT
v_call: TRBV10-3; d_call: TRBD2; clone_size: many; j_call: TRBJ2-5; cdr3_aa: CAISGLRGGQETQYF; cdr3_nt: TGTGCCATCAGTGGACTGCGGGGGGGACAAGAGACCCAGTACTTC
v_call: TRBV7-6; d_call: .; clone_size: .; j_call: TRBJ1-3; cdr3_aa: CASSLGYRSENSIYF; cdr3_nt: TGTGCCAGCAGCTTAGGGTACAGAAGCGAAAACTCCATATATTTT
v_call: TRBV29-1; d_call: .; clone_size: many; j_call: TRBJ1-1; cdr3_aa: CSVVPGEAFF; cdr3_nt: TGCAGCGTTGTCCCCGGCGAAGCTTTCTTT
v_call: TRBV7-9; d_call: .; clone_size: many; j_call: TRBJ1-1; cdr3_aa: CASSRAGQSTEAFF; cdr3_nt: TGTGCCAGCAGTCGAGCGGGCCAAAGCACTGAAGCTTTCTTT
v_call: TRBV29-1; d_call: TRBD1; clone_size: .; j_call: TRBJ1-2; cdr3_aa: CSVGGPGQGNYGYTF; cdr3_nt: TGCAGCGTTGGGGGGCCGGGACAGGGGAACTATGGCTACACCTTC
v_call: TRBV7-2; d_call: TRBD2; clone_size: .; j_call: TRBJ2-3; cdr3_aa: CASNELPGLETDTQYF; cdr3_nt: TGTGCCAGCAACGAACTCCCGGGACTAGAGACAGATACGCAGTATTTT
v_call: TRBV7-2; d_call: .; clone_size: many; j_call: TRBJ1-1; cdr3_aa: CASSPGGSQGTGFF; cdr3_nt: TGTGCCAGCAGCCCGGGGGGTTCTCAGGGGACGGGTTTCTTT
v_call: TRBV4-3; d_call: .; clone_size: many; j_call: TRBJ2-7; cdr3_aa: CASSQEGRSSYEQYF; cdr3_nt: TGCGCCAGCAGCCAAGAAGGTCGGAGCTCCTACGAGCAGTACTTC
v_call: TRBV29-1; d_call: .; clone_size: many; j_call: TRBJ1-1; cdr3_aa: CSVEGAEAFF; cdr3_nt: TGCAGCGTTGAAGGGGCTGAAGCTTTCTTT
v_call: TRBV5-6; d_call: TRBD1; clone_size: many; j_call: TRBJ2-5; cdr3_aa: CASSWGQGGETQYF; cdr3_nt: TGTGCCAGCAGCTGGGGACAGGGGGGCGAGACCCAGTACTTC
v_call: TRBV29-1; d_call: .; clone_size: many; j_call: TRBJ1-1; cdr3_aa: CSVEVTRNTEAFF; cdr3_nt: TGCAGCGTTGAAGTCACCCGAAACACTGAAGCTTTCTTT
v_call: TRBV5-1; d_call: TRBD1; clone_size: many; j_call: TRBJ1-1; cdr3_aa: CASSLGTGPNTEAFF; cdr3_nt: TGCGCCAGCAGCTTGGGGACAGGACCGAACACTGAAGCTTTCTTT
v_call: TRBV7-3; d_call: .; clone_size: few; j_call: TRBJ1-4; cdr3_aa: CASSLQQGRKLFF; cdr3_nt: TGTGCCAGCAGCTTACAACAGGGAAGAAAACTGTTTTTT
v_call: TRBV20-1; d_call: .; clone_size: .; j_call: TRBJ2-1; cdr3_aa: CSASIGHEQFF; cdr3_nt: TGCAGTGCTAGTATAGGGCATGAGCAGTTCTTC
v_call: TRBV6-2/TRBV6-3; d_call: .; clone_size: few; j_call: TRBJ2-6; cdr3_aa: CASSYSIGGPNSGANVLTF; cdr3_nt: TGTGCCAGCAGTTACTCGATAGGGGGGCCAAATTCTGGGGCCAACGTCCTGACTTTC
v_call: TRBV12-3/TRBV12-4; d_call: .; clone_size: many; j_call: TRBJ2-3; cdr3_aa: CASSLGTVVTDTQYF; cdr3_nt: TGTGCCAGCAGTTTAGGGACAGTTGTCACAGATACGCAGTATTTT
v_call: TRBV6-5; d_call: .; clone_size: .; j_call: TRBJ2-2; cdr3_aa: CASQGIWELCF; cdr3_nt: TGTGCCAGCCAGGGGATCTGGGAGCTGTGTTTT
v_call: TRBV7-3; d_call: .; clone_size: many; j_call: TRBJ2-2; cdr3_aa: CASSKTANTGELFF; cdr3_nt: TGTGCCAGCAGCAAGACAGCGAACACCGGGGAGCTGTTTTTT
v_call: TRBV5-1; d_call: .; clone_size: many; j_call: TRBJ1-1; cdr3_aa: CASSLAQGPNTEAFF; cdr3_nt: TGCGCCAGCAGCTTGGCACAGGGCCCGAACACTGAAGCTTTCTTT
v_call: TRBV11-2; d_call: .; clone_size: many; j_call: TRBJ2-3; cdr3_aa: CASSLADTQYF; cdr3_nt: TGTGCCAGCAGCTTAGCAGATACGCAGTATTTT
v_call: TRBV6-6; d_call: TRBD1; clone_size: .; j_call: TRBJ1-1; cdr3_aa: CASSFRGLDTEAFF; cdr3_nt: TGTGCCAGCAGTTTCAGGGGGTTGGACACTGAAGCTTTCTTT
v_call: TRBV6-2/TRBV6-3; d_call: .; clone_size: many; j_call: TRBJ2-3; cdr3_aa: CASRELSTDTQYF; cdr3_nt: TGTGCCAGCAGGGAGCTCAGCACAGATACGCAGTATTTT